These 16 T cell receptor beta chains originate from one sample sequenced in a study of blood T cell repertoires in COVID-19. Here immunoSEQ multiplex PCR was the method, and the copy in TCRdb shows in-frame clones only, minus some. The sample has 170,000 or so clones; roughly 84% are singletons. The specimen sequenced was peripheral blood. The receptor set was obtained from a human donor in a cohort sampled during active COVID-19.

The V call is TRBV12-3 or TRBV12-4, the J call TRBJ2-5, with 8 bases identical to TRBD1. The CDR3 loop spans 13 amino acids. V was pared by 6 bases and J by 5 bases, with 5 bases of the junction left unmatched. CDR3 sequence reads: CASSRTGWETQYF. The CDR3 DNA follows: TGTGCCAGCAGCCGGACAGGGTGGGAGACCCAGTACTTC.

The CDR3 DNA follows: TGTGCCAGCAGTACCACAGGGTTTTATGGCTACACCTTC. Protein sequence: CASSTTGFYGYTF. The chain joins TRBV28 to TRBJ1-2; D perhaps matches TRBD1 (6 bases). The CDR3 is 13 residues long. V lost 5 bases, J lost 5 bases, and 12 bases lay in between. Germline V gives CDR1 MDHEN, CDR2 SYDVKM.

This chain joins TRBV5-1 and TRBJ2-7; D uncertain. Germline V gene data show CDR1 as SGHRS and CDR2 as YFSETQ. With 4 bases removed from V and 2 bases from J, the gap between germline ends came to 7 bases. This CDR3 has 12 amino acids. CDR3 in amino acids: CASSPEPYEQYF. CDR3 bases: TGCGCCAGCAGCCCCGAGCCCTACGAGCAGTACTTC.

J is TRBJ1-2 and V is TRBV3-1 (or the pseudogene TRBV3-2); 9 bases align to TRBD1. The CDR3 is made up of 15 amino acids. Germline CDR1 and CDR2: LGHDT and YNNKEL (reference sequence). V shed 4 bases, J shed 3 bases, and the junction held 6 bases outside the gene matches. The CDR3 is CASSPPGTGYYGYTF. The CDR3 DNA reads as TGTGCCAGCAGCCCTCCCGGGACAGGGTACTATGGCTACACCTTC.

The CDR3 DNA sequence: TGTGCCAGCAGCTTAGCGTCGACAGGGGGCGAGCAGTACTTC. Translated, it gives CASSLASTGGEQYF. The rearrangement links TRBV7-8 to TRBJ2-7; 9 nucleotides align to TRBD1. The V segment lost 0 bases and the J segment 6 bases; nucleotides outside the gene matches: 3. Germline V gene sequence: CDR1 SGHVS, CDR2 FQNEAQ. This CDR3 has 14 amino acids.

The rearrangement links TRBV7-9 to TRBJ1-2; TRBD1 aligns across 9 bases. The CDR3 runs 13 residues. Germline CDR1 SEHNR, CDR2 FQNEAQ (reference sequence). Trimming took 5 bases from V and 6 from J; bases not matched to a gene: 4. The CDR3: CASSLTGGDGYTF. CDR3 DNA sequence: TGTGCCAGCAGCCTGACAGGGGGGGATGGCTACACCTTC.

This chain connects TRBV7-9 to TRBJ1-2; D not certain. The V gene lost 4 bases and the J gene lost 8 bases, with 14 bases spanning the gap. Germline loops: CDR1 SEHNR, CDR2 FQNEAQ (reference sequence). The CDR3 is 13 residues long. The CDR3 region is CASSSGGFGGYTF. The CDR3 nucleotides are TGTGCCAGCAGCTCCGGAGGGTTCGGCGGCTACACCTTC. Complete variable domain (other parts from reference TRBV7-9 and TRBJ1-2): DTGVSQNPRHKITKRGQNVTFRCDPISEHNRLYWYRQTLGQGPEFLTYFQNEAQLEKSRLLSDRFSAERPKGSFSTLEIQRTEQGDSAMYLCASSSGGFGGYTFGSGTRLTVV.

The chain has TRBV11-1 and TRBJ2-4, with 10 bases that match TRBD1. The CDR3 covers 16 residues. Germline CDR1 and CDR2: SGHAT and FQDESV (reference sequence). The ends lost 1 base at V and 4 bases at J; junction bases unmatched: 4. The CDR3: CASSLDPGQGKNIQYF. The CDR3 nucleotides read TGTGCCAGCAGCTTAGATCCGGGACAGGGGAAAAACATTCAGTACTTC.

The rearrangement joins TRBV19 to TRBJ1-5, with D maybe TRBD1 (6 bases). The V and J ends lost 5 bases and 1 base respectively, with 15 bases between them. Germline-derived CDR1 and CDR2 are LNHDA and SQIVND (reference sequence). This CDR3 contains 16 residues. Written as DNA, the CDR3 is TGTGCCAGTAGTCCCATTGGGACAACCAGCAATCAGCCCCAGCATTTT. This sequence encodes CASSPIGTTSNQPQHF.

The chain carries TRBV24-1 and TRBJ2-1, with D possibly being TRBD1 (5 bases). The germline V and J ends were trimmed by 4 bases and 8 bases, with 8 bases remaining between them. This CDR3 has 12 amino acids. Germline loops: CDR1 KGHDR, CDR2 SFDVKD. The CDR3 reads CATSDVGHEQFF. Written as DNA, the CDR3 is TGTGCCACCAGTGACGTGGGGCATGAGCAGTTCTTC.

The chain uses TRBV10-3 and TRBJ2-7; 9 bases fit TRBD2. Germline values: CDR1 ENHRY, CDR2 SYGVKD. This CDR3 has 16 amino acids. V lost 2 bases, J lost 0 bases, and 5 bases stayed unmatched. The CDR3 DNA follows: TGTGCCATCAGTGAGCCCAGCGGGGGGACCTCCTACGAGCAGTACTTC. Its translation is CAISEPSGGTSYEQYF.

The rearrangement links TRBV28 to TRBJ2-7; D may be TRBD1 (5 bases). CDR1 MDHEN and CDR2 SYDVKM come from the germline V gene. This CDR3 is 13 amino acids long. V lost 8 bases to trimming and J lost 2 bases, with 13 bases between them. CDR3 bases: TGTGCCAGCCAGGGTGGGGCCCCCTACGAGCAGTACTTC. This gives the protein CASQGGAPYEQYF.

This chain links TRBV11-2 with TRBJ2-1; TRBD2 matches at 11 bases. Germline CDR1 SGHAT, CDR2 FQNNGV. The CDR3 consists of 16 residues. V shed 0 bases and J 9 bases; nucleotides not matched to a gene: 7. Here the CDR3 reads CASSLDRLAGRVEQFF. CDR3 bases: TGTGCCAGCAGCTTAGATCGACTAGCGGGGCGGGTTGAGCAGTTCTTC. Together with reference TRBV11-2 and TRBJ2-1, the CDR3 gives the full variable domain: EAGVAQSPRYKIIEKRQSVAFWCNPISGHATLYWYQQILGQGPKLLIQFQNNGVVDDSQLPKDRFSAERLKGVDSTLKIQPAKLEDSAVYLCASSLDRLAGRVEQFFGPGTRLTVL.

This clone was counted only a few times. The chain combines TRBV4-2 with TRBJ2-7; TRBD2 aligns across 14 bases. The junction had 5 bases not matched to a gene; V was cut back by 1 base and J by 9 bases. Germline assignment: CDR1 LGHNA and CDR2 YNFKEQ. The CDR3 loop spans 15 amino acids. Here the CDR3 reads CASSQGLAGGLGQYF. The CDR3 nucleotides read TGTGCCAGCAGCCAAGGACTAGCGGGAGGGCTGGGGCAGTACTTC.

CDR3 region: CASRTGGRQPQHF. The DNA for the CDR3 is TGTGCCAGCAGGACAGGGGGCAGGCAGCCCCAGCATTTT. This rearrangement joins TRBV28 to TRBJ1-5; TRBD1 aligns across 10 bases. This CDR3 is built from 13 residues. Trimming at V came to 6 bases and at J to 7 bases, leaving 3 bases not matched to a gene. CDR1 is MDHEN and CDR2 is SYDVKM in the germline V gene. Complete variable domain (other parts from reference TRBV28 and TRBJ1-5): DVKVTQSSRYLVKRTGEKVFLECVQDMDHENMFWYRQDPGLGLRLIYFSYDVKMKEKGDIPEGYSVSREKKERFSLILESASTNQTSMYLCASRTGGRQPQHFGDGTRLSIL.

The rearrangement joins TRBV10-3 to TRBJ2-1; 9 nucleotides align to TRBD1. Losses at the gene ends were 10 bases for V and 8 bases for J; bases not matched to a gene: 3. This CDR3 region has 11 residues. Per the germline V gene, CDR1 is ENHRY and CDR2 is SYGVKD. CDR3 in amino acids: CATTGGDEQFF. CDR3 DNA sequence: TGTGCCACCACAGGGGGCGATGAGCAGTTCTTC.